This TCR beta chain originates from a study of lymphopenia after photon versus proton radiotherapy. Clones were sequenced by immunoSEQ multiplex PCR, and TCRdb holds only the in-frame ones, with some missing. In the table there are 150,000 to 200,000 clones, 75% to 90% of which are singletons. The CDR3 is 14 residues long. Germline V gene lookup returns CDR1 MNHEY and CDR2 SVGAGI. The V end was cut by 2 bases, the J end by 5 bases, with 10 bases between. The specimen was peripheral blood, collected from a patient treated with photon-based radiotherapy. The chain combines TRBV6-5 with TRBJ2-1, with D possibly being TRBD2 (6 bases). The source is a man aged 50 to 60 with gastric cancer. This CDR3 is CASSYRGSHNEQFF. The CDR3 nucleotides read TGTGCCAGCAGTTACCGGGGGTCACACAATGAGCAGTTCTTC.